These 11 T cell receptor beta chains were all obtained from the same sample, sequenced in a study of a mutant IDH1 vaccine in newly diagnosed glioma. Clones were read by immunoSEQ multiplex PCR, and TCRdb kept only the in-frame ones, dropping some. The table records some 20,000 clones, 82% of them present only once. These receptors' targets are unknown. Time point indicated: week 23, last vaccination. It was 300 ug of mutant IDH1 20-mer peptide that made up each vaccine dose, given with topical imiquimod. The source material was PBMCs, sampled from a glioma patient whose treatment included an IDH1 peptide vaccine. The receptors stem from a man aged 30 to 45 with glioma.

V usage is TRBV11-3 and J usage is TRBJ2-1, with 7 nucleotides matching TRBD2. Unmatched junction bases numbered 8, after V lost 6 bases and J lost 12 bases. The CDR3 runs to 12 residues. Germline V CDR1 and CDR2: SGHNT, YENEEA. CDR3 sequence reads: CASSLSGMGQFF. The CDR3 DNA reads TGTGCCAGCAGTTTGAGCGGGATGGGGCAGTTCTTC. Based on the CDR3 plus reference TRBV11-3 and TRBJ2-1, the full variable domain is EAGVVQSPRYKIIEKKQPVAFWCNPISGHNTLYWYLQNLGQGPELLIRYENEEAVDDSQLPKDRFSAERLKGVDSTLKIQPAELGDSAVYLCASSLSGMGQFFGPGTRLTVL.

This clone was found once. The chain recombines TRBV5-1 with TRBJ2-7; no firm D call. The CDR3 runs 13 residues. CDR1 and CDR2 (germline): SGHRS, YFSETQ. With 4 bases removed from V and 3 bases from J, the gap between germline ends came to 11 bases. The chain's CDR3 is CASSPLRNYEQYF. For the CDR3, the DNA is TGCGCCAGCAGCCCGCTCAGGAACTACGAGCAGTACTTC.

This clone was found a few times. The chain is built from TRBV12-5 and TRBJ1-5; D is undetermined. The V gene lost 0 bases and the J gene lost 7 bases, with 19 bases spanning the gap. This CDR3 has 17 amino acids. CDR1 LGHNT and CDR2 FRNRAP come from the germline V gene. CDR3 sequence (DNA): TGTGCTAGTGGTTTGGTTATGGGTTCCATTGGCAGGCAGCCCCAGCATTTT. Its translation: CASGLVMGSIGRQPQHF.

V is TRBV6-6 and J is TRBJ2-7; a weak D match, TRBD2 (7 bases). V was pared by 4 bases and J by 3 bases, with 16 bases between. CDR1 is MNHNY and CDR2 is SVGAGI in the germline V gene (reference sequence). The CDR3 is made up of 15 amino acids. CDR3 sequence: CASSSFGGAYYEQYF. CDR3 DNA: TGTGCCAGCAGTTCCTTTGGGGGGGCCTACTACGAGCAGTACTTC.

This rearrangement joins TRBV29-1 to TRBJ1-1; no firm D call. The CDR3 is 11 amino acids. The V gene's germline CDR1 is SQVTM and CDR2 ANQGSEA. V shed 5 bases and J shed 8 bases, with 12 bases lying between them. The CDR3: CSVYDTPEAFF. In nucleotides, the CDR3 is TGCAGCGTTTACGATACTCCAGAAGCTTTCTTT.

The V and J genes are TRBV18 and TRBJ2-7, with TRBD1 as a possible D gene (6 bases). The CDR3 spans 15 residues. Germline lookup yields CDR1 KGHSH and CDR2 LQKENI. With 6 bases removed from V and 0 bases from J, the gap between germline ends came to 15 bases. CDR3 DNA: TGTGCCAGCTCGGAGGACAGCCTCCTCTCCTACGAGCAGTACTTC. Translated, it gives CASSEDSLLSYEQYF.

V usage is TRBV11-3 and J usage is TRBJ2-2; 7 bases align to TRBD2. There are 16 residues in the CDR3. V was clipped by 6 bases and J by 6 bases; unmatched bases: 13. The germline V gene has CDR1 SGHNT and CDR2 YENEEA. Here the CDR3 reads CASSSSWEGYPGELFF. In nucleotides, the CDR3 is TGTGCCAGCAGTTCCTCTTGGGAGGGATACCCCGGGGAGCTGTTTTTT.

The chain couples TRBV5-5 to TRBJ2-2, with TRBD1 matching 8 bases. Per the germline V gene, CDR1 is SGHKS and CDR2 is YYEKEE (reference sequence). The ends lost 3 bases at V and 0 bases at J; junction bases unmatched: 1. The CDR3 is 15 residues long. DNA for the CDR3: TGTGCCAGCAGCTCGACAGGGGCGAACACCGGGGAGCTGTTTTTT. It encodes CASSSTGANTGELFF.

The chain has TRBV11-2 and TRBJ2-7; 7 bases line up with TRBD1. The V segment lost 5 bases and the J segment 4 bases; nucleotides outside the gene matches: 11. CDR3 length: 15 residues. Germline loops: CDR1 SGHAT, CDR2 FQNNGV. CDR3 in DNA: TGTGCCAGCAGCCCGCCCGACAGGGTTTGGTACGAGCAGTACTTC. Translated: CASSPPDRVWYEQYF.

This clone was recorded only once. The chain carries TRBV19 and TRBJ2-6; 10 bases line up with TRBD1. J was trimmed by 2 bases and V by 5 bases; bases with no gene match: 3. CDR1 is LNHDA, CDR2 SQIVND, per germline (reference sequence). The CDR3 sequence is 16 residues long. The chain's CDR3 is CASSWTGGTGANVLTF. The CDR3 DNA reads TGTGCCAGTAGTTGGACAGGGGGGACTGGGGCCAACGTCCTGACTTTC.

The chain carries TRBV6-1 and TRBJ1-1; 7 positions agree with TRBD1. The ends lost 6 bases at V and 5 bases at J; junction bases unmatched: 6. The germline V gene encodes CDR1 MNHNS and CDR2 SASEGT. This CDR3 is built from 13 residues. The CDR3 sequence: CASRLQGWTEAFF. CDR3 bases: TGTGCCAGCAGGCTACAGGGGTGGACTGAAGCTTTCTTT.